Following are 7 T cell receptor beta chains from one sample sequenced in a study of T cell responses to AZD1222 COVID-19 vaccine. Some clones are missing from TCRdb's copy, which holds only in-frame ones; the method was immunoSEQ multiplex PCR. Altogether more than 85,000 clones are present, roughly 89% being singletons, with the ten largest covering approximately 3.3%. Specimen: peripheral blood, collected on day 0 of AZD1222 vaccination. The receptors stem from an adult in good health.

The rearrangement links TRBV19 to TRBJ1-1; 9 bases line up with TRBD1. CDR1 and CDR2 from the germline V gene are LNHDA and SQIVND (reference sequence). The J segment lost 3 bases and the V segment lost 4 bases, leaving 9 bases of the junction unmatched. The CDR3 length is 16 residues. The CDR3 coding sequence is TGTGCCAGTAGTAGCAACAGGGGGCCGGGGGACACTGAAGCTTTCTTT. It specifies CASSSNRGPGDTEAFF.

The genes are TRBV15 and TRBJ2-6, with unresolved D. V lost 1 base, J lost 2 bases, and 6 bases lay in between. From germline, CDR1 is LNHNV and CDR2 YYDKDF (reference sequence). The CDR3 runs 15 residues. The CDR3 loop is CATSRVRAGANVLTF. CDR3 bases: TGTGCCACCAGCAGAGTTCGTGCTGGGGCCAACGTCCTGACTTTC.

The chain carries TRBV20-1 and TRBJ2-3; TRBD2 matches 12 bases. Germline loops: CDR1 DFQATT, CDR2 SNEGSKA (reference sequence). V gave up 3 bases and J gave up 2 bases; unmatched junction bases: 6. The CDR3 runs to 16 residues. CDR3 nucleotide sequence: TGCAGTGCTAGTCCCCCTAGCGGGGGGGTCACAGATACGCAGTATTTT. This gives the protein CSASPPSGGVTDTQYF.

This clone came up a few times. The chain uses TRBV14 and TRBJ1-3, with D unresolved. From germline, CDR1 is SGHDN and CDR2 FVKESK. The CDR3 is 15 residues long. Trimming took 4 bases from V and 0 from J, leaving 10 bases between them. Here the CDR3 reads CASSPQHLSGNTIYF. The CDR3 DNA reads as TGTGCCAGCAGCCCACAGCACCTCTCTGGAAACACCATATATTTT.

The V call is TRBV7-2, the J call TRBJ2-7; D uncertain. The CDR3 is 16 residues long. Trimming stripped 4 bases from V and 5 bases from J, with 21 bases between. Germline CDR1 reads SGHTA; CDR2 reads FQGNSA. The CDR3 region is CASSWVGGRLADEQYF. DNA of the CDR3: TGTGCCAGCAGCTGGGTGGGTGGGCGGCTTGCCGACGAGCAGTACTTC. The entire variable domain, with the rest obtained from reference TRBV7-2 and TRBJ2-7, is as follows: GAGVSQSPSNKVTEKGKDVELRCDPISGHTALYWYRQSLGQGLEFLIYFQGNSAPDKSGLPSDRFSAERTGGSVSTLTIQRTQQEDSAVYLCASSWVGGRLADEQYFGPGTRLTVT.

The chain carries TRBV10-3 and TRBJ2-4, with a tentative D call TRBD1 (6 bases). V was pared by 2 bases and J by 8 bases, with 10 bases between. CDR3 length equals 13 residues. Germline lookup yields CDR1 ENHRY and CDR2 SYGVKD. The CDR3 loop is CAISEAGADIQYF. The CDR3 DNA is TGTGCCATCAGTGAGGCAGGGGCGGACATTCAGTACTTC.

This chain links TRBV6-5 with TRBJ2-7; D is possibly TRBD1 or TRBD2 (5 bases each). CDR1 and CDR2 (germline): MNHEY, SVGAGI. This CDR3 is 15 amino acids long. Trimming left V 0 bases short and J 0 bases short, with 9 bases between. CDR3 region: CASSYSRGSSYEQYF. The CDR3 nucleotides read TGTGCCAGCAGTTACTCTCGGGGCTCCTCCTACGAGCAGTACTTC.